Below, 24 T cell receptor beta chains from the same sample are listed, as sequenced in a study of T cells in Graves' hyperthyroidism and ophthalmopathy. RNA transcripts served as the template for amplifying TCR beta CDR3 regions. HTBI primers were used for first-round RT-PCR of the TCR CDR3. Each CDR3 protein gets one entry after TCRdb re-called the multiplex PCR reads with MiXCR. The top ten hold under 35% of the sample, which has 270,000 or so distinct CDR3 sequences, nearly 15% seen once. Sequenced sample: blood. The receptor set was obtained from a woman aged 50 to 60 with Graves' hyperthyroidism that later progressed to Graves' ophthalmopathy.

The chain combines TRBV7-6 with TRBJ2-1; D gene ambiguous. The V end lost 1 base, the J end lost 0 bases, and 10 bases lay between the germline ends. This CDR3 is 16 amino acids long. Germline assignment: CDR1 SGHVS and CDR2 FNYEAQ. In nucleotides, the CDR3 is TGTGCCAGCAGCTTAGTGCCAACCAGCTCCTACAATGAGCAGTTCTTC. It translates to CASSLVPTSSYNEQFF.

This clonotype appeared many times. For the CDR3, the DNA is TGTGCCATCAGTGAGGGGTCGGTGGAGACCCAGTACTTC. Its translation is CAISEGSVETQYF. The chain uses TRBV10-3 and TRBJ2-5; D is undetermined. Trimming pared 2 bases from V and 5 bases from J, leaving 9 bases between. The length of the CDR3 is 13 residues. CDR1 is ENHRY and CDR2 is SYGVKD in the germline V gene.

There are a few counts of this clonotype. This chain joins TRBV7-8 and TRBJ2-7, with D perhaps matching TRBD1 or TRBD2 (5 bases each). In germline, CDR1 is SGHVS, CDR2 FQNEAQ. The CDR3 runs to 13 residues. V was cut by 1 base and J by 6 bases, with 10 bases left in between. The CDR3 sequence is CASSLGLGVEQYF. CDR3 DNA sequence: TGTGCCAGCAGCTTAGGTCTGGGGGTCGAGCAGTACTTC.

J is TRBJ1-1 and V is TRBV6-2 or TRBV6-3; possibly TRBD1 for D (5 bases). The CDR3 loop spans 14 amino acids. The germline CDR1 and CDR2 sequences are MNHEY and SVGEGT. Trimming took 3 bases from V and 4 from J, leaving 12 bases between them. The CDR3 DNA follows: TGTGCCAGCAGTTATGGTCCGGGGACCACTGAAGCTTTCTTT. Its translation: CASSYGPGTTEAFF.

CDR3 residues: CSVPRGARDTIYF. Here the CDR3 DNA reads TGCAGCGTTCCAAGAGGGGCCCGCGACACCATATATTTT. J is TRBJ1-3 and V is TRBV29-1; a weak D match, TRBD1 (5 bases). Germline V CDR1 and CDR2: SQVTM, ANQGSEA. Trimming removed 5 bases from V and 8 bases from J, with 16 bases in between. This CDR3 has 13 residues.

Ten or more counts support this clonotype. The V and J genes are TRBV20-1 and TRBJ2-3; TRBD2 matches 9 bases. V lost 5 bases to trimming and J lost 3 bases; unmatched junction nucleotides: 12. The germline CDR1 and CDR2 sequences are DFQATT and SNEGSKA (reference sequence). The CDR3 spans 16 residues. The CDR3 sequence is CSARPFAGGITDTQYF. DNA of the CDR3: TGCAGTGCTCGACCCTTCGCGGGAGGGATTACAGATACGCAGTATTTT.

This clonotype was picked up many times. V is TRBV11-1 and J is TRBJ2-1, with TRBD2 identical over 7 bases. V shed 5 bases, J shed 3 bases, and the junction held 7 bases outside the gene matches. Germline assignment: CDR1 SGHAT and CDR2 FQDESV (reference sequence). This CDR3 comprises 15 residues. CDR3 coding DNA: TGTGCCAGCAGCCACGTGGGGGGGGGCTACAATGAGCAGTTCTTC. This sequence encodes CASSHVGGGYNEQFF.

This clonotype showed up many times. The chain uses TRBV18 and TRBJ1-5; TRBD1 is a possible D gene (6 bases). Trimming took 4 bases from V and 5 from J, leaving 12 bases between them. The CDR3 sequence is 14 residues long. Germline V gene lookup returns CDR1 KGHSH and CDR2 LQKENI. CDR3 DNA: TGTGCCAGCTCACAAGGGACAATCGATCAGCCCCAGCATTTT. Translated: CASSQGTIDQPQHF.

In its sample, this clonotype was seen a few times. The J gene is TRBJ2-7, the V gene TRBV25-1; the D is unclear. Trimming cost V 8 bases and J 8 bases, with 13 bases left between them. There are 11 residues in the CDR3. The germline gives CDR1 MGHDK, CDR2 SYGVNS. CDR3 nucleotides: TGTGCCAGCCAACAGCGAGAGAAGCAGTACTTC. This sequence encodes CASQQREKQYF.

This clonotype was recorded at least ten times. The chain links TRBV6-1 to TRBJ2-5; D is uncertain. Germline V lookup: CDR1 MNHNS, CDR2 SASEGT. Trimming cost V 6 bases and J 2 bases, with 10 bases left between them. CDR3 length equals 13 residues. The CDR3 DNA follows: TGTGCCAGCAGCGAACTGATACAAGAGACCCAGTACTTC. This gives the protein CASSELIQETQYF.

The V gene is TRBV19, the J gene TRBJ2-1; 9 positions agree with TRBD1. Germline V gene data show CDR1 as LNHDA and CDR2 as SQIVND (reference sequence). Germline trimming cut 5 bases from V and 3 bases from J; bases unmatched to any gene: 5. The CDR3 runs 15 residues. The CDR3 region is CASSRQGGYYNEQFF. The CDR3 DNA reads TGTGCCAGTAGTCGACAGGGGGGGTACTACAATGAGCAGTTCTTC.

This clonotype was recorded only once. The CDR3 loop reads CASSPGEGAATGNTIYF. CDR3 bases: TGTGCCAGCAGCCCCGGAGAGGGGGCAGCAACTGGAAACACCATATATTTT. The chain has TRBV7-3 and TRBJ1-3; 7 positions match TRBD1. CDR1 is SGHTA, CDR2 FQGTGA, per germline. V shed 5 bases, J shed 2 bases, and the junction held 12 bases outside the gene matches. The CDR3 totals 17 residues. The full variable domain, with the rest looked up from reference TRBV7-3 and TRBJ1-3, is GAGVSQTPSNKVTEKGKYVELRCDPISGHTALYWYRQSLGQGPEFLIYFQGTGAADDSGLPNDRFFAVRPEGSVSTLKIQRTERGDSAVYLCASSPGEGAATGNTIYFGEGSWLTVV.

The rearrangement links TRBV7-6 to TRBJ2-3; no clear D. Trimming removed 2 bases at V and 2 bases at J, with 14 bases between. Germline loops: CDR1 SGHVS, CDR2 FNYEAQ. The CDR3 consists of 16 residues. The CDR3 DNA is TGTGCCAGCAGCTTAACAATCTCCCCATACACAGATACGCAGTATTTT. It translates to CASSLTISPYTDTQYF.

This clonotype has at least ten counts. The V and J genes are TRBV5-1 and TRBJ2-2; a weak D match, TRBD2 (6 bases). The ends were cut back, 5 bases at V and 6 bases at J, with 26 bases in the middle. This CDR3 is built from 18 residues. Germline CDR1 SGHRS, CDR2 YFSETQ. The CDR3: CASSEYDGSQFGSGELFF. CDR3 sequence (DNA): TGCGCCAGCAGTGAATACGACGGGAGCCAATTCGGGTCCGGGGAGCTGTTTTTT.

Comment on this clonotype: A single base separates this from a much larger clone, so it may be a read error. This sequence joins TRBV20-1 and TRBJ1-1; D may be TRBD1 (5 bases). CDR3 size: 14 residues. Trimming took off 8 bases at V and 2 bases at J, with 18 bases between the two ends. Per the germline V gene, CDR1 is DFQATT and CDR2 is SNEGSKA (reference sequence). The CDR3 nucleotides read TGCAGTACTTGGGACGAGGAGGGCAACACTGAAGCTTTCTTT. Translated, it gives CSTWDEEGNTEAFF.

J is TRBJ2-1 and V is TRBV19; D is undetermined. This CDR3 is built from 15 residues. CDR1 is LNHDA and CDR2 is SQIVND in the germline V gene (reference sequence). Deletions cut 1 base from V and 5 bases from J, with 12 bases between. The CDR3 nucleotides are TGTGCCAGTAGTATAGTGGCCAGCGCCCACAATGAGCAGTTCTTC. Protein product: CASSIVASAHNEQFF.

This clonotype was observed many times. This CDR3 reads CASSLAASGRTFF. For the CDR3, the DNA is TGTGCCAGCAGCTTGGCGGCGTCAGGGCGGACTTTCTTT. The gene calls are TRBV5-5 and TRBJ1-1, with a tentative D call TRBD1 (5 bases). The CDR3 sequence is 13 residues long. Trimming removed 0 bases from V and 12 bases from J, with 15 bases in between. The V gene's germline CDR1 is SGHKS and CDR2 YYEKEE (reference sequence).

Turning to this clonotype: A read error is possible here, since a much larger clone lies one base away. The chain uses TRBV6-1 and TRBJ2-7; D is unresolved. V was shortened by 1 base and J by 0 bases, with 10 bases between the two germline ends. Germline lookup yields CDR1 MNHNS and CDR2 SASEGT. The CDR3 consists of 15 residues. The CDR3 nucleotides are TGTGCCAGCAGTGAAGAATCTCGCTACTCCTACGAGCAGTACTTC. Translation: CASSEESRYSYEQYF.

The table lists this clonotype with many counts. This sequence joins TRBV14 and TRBJ2-7, with D uncertain. Trimming shortened V by 3 bases and J by 4 bases, and 28 bases separated the two germline ends. This CDR3 comprises 19 residues. Per the germline V gene, CDR1 is SGHDN and CDR2 is FVKESK. The CDR3 sequence is CASSHTGPERTRSPYEQYF. The DNA for the CDR3 is TGTGCCAGCAGCCACACCGGGCCAGAACGAACCCGCTCACCGTACGAGCAGTACTTC. The full variable domain, rest sourced from reference TRBV14 and TRBJ2-7, is EAGVTQFPSHSVIEKGQTVTLRCDPISGHDNLYWYRRVMGKEIKFLLHFVKESKQDESGMPNNRFLAERTGGTYSTLKVQPAELEDSGVYFCASSHTGPERTRSPYEQYFGPGTRLTVT.

This clonotype appeared many times. The chain couples TRBV5-1 to TRBJ2-3, with D maybe TRBD2 (7 bases). Germline loops: CDR1 SGHRS, CDR2 YFSETQ. This CDR3 has 15 amino acids. Trimming stripped 3 bases from V and 0 bases from J, with 11 bases between. CDR3 protein: CASSSAGASTDTQYF. CDR3 sequence (DNA): TGCGCCAGCAGCTCCGCGGGGGCTAGCACAGATACGCAGTATTTT.

This clonotype was detected a few times. This chain uses TRBV5-1 with TRBJ2-3; 7 bases are a match to TRBD2. After removal of 3 bases from V and 0 bases from J, the junction contained 7 bases not matched to a gene. The CDR3 length is 16 residues. CDR1 SGHRS and CDR2 YFSETQ come from the germline V gene. DNA for the CDR3: TGCGCCAGCAGCTCCCTAGCGGCCTTTAGCACAGATACGCAGTATTTT. Encoded protein: CASSSLAAFSTDTQYF.

This clonotype was counted ten times or more. This rearrangement joins TRBV2 to TRBJ1-2, with D possibly being TRBD1 (5 bases). The length of the CDR3 is 13 residues. The V end was cut by 4 bases, the J end by 5 bases, with 11 bases between. Germline V gene data show CDR1 as SNHLY and CDR2 as FYNNEI. As DNA, the CDR3 is TGTGCCAGCAGTGGGGACGGAATATATGGCTACACCTTC. Residues: CASSGDGIYGYTF. The entire variable domain, with the rest obtained from reference TRBV2 and TRBJ1-2, is as follows: EPEVTQTPSHQVTQMGQEVILRCVPISNHLYFYWYRQILGQKVEFLVSFYNNEISEKSEIFDDQFSVERPDGSNFTLKIRSTKLEDSAMYFCASSGDGIYGYTFGSGTRLTVV.

This clonotype came up a few times. CDR3 coding DNA: TGTGCCAGCAGTTACTCGAGGCAGCGGGAGGCGAATTACAATGAGCAGTTCTTC. Protein product: CASSYSRQREANYNEQFF. This rearrangement joins TRBV6-5 to TRBJ2-1; 9 nucleotides agree with TRBD2. The V and J ends lost 0 bases and 4 bases, in that order; junction bases with no gene match: 10. Germline V gives CDR1 MNHEY, CDR2 SVGAGI. The CDR3 sequence is 18 residues long.

This clonotype has at least ten counts. This chain joins TRBV3-1 and TRBJ2-5, with D unclear. Trimming took 4 bases from V and 4 from J, leaving 7 bases between them. CDR3 length: 12 residues. The V gene's germline CDR1 is LGHDT and CDR2 YNNKEL (reference sequence). This CDR3 reads CASSPSGETQYF. CDR3 DNA sequence: TGTGCCAGCAGCCCCTCGGGAGAGACCCAGTACTTC.